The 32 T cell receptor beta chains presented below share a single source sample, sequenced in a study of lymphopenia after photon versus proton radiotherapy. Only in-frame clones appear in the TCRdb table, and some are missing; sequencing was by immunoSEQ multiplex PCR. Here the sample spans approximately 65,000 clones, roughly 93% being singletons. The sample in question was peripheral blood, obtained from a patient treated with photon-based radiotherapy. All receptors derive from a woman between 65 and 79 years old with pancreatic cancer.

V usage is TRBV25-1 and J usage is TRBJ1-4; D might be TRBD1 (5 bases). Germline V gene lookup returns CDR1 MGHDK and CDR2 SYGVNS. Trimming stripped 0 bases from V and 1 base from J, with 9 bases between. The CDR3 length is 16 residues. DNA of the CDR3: TGTGCCAGCAGTGAATATCGGGGGTTAACTAATGAAAAACTGTTTTTT. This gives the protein CASSEYRGLTNEKLFF.

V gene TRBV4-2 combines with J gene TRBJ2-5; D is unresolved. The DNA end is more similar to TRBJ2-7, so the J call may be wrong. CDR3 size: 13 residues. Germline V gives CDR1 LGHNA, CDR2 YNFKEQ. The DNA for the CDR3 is TGTGCCAGCAGCCAAGAGTTACTCAACGAGCAGTACTTC. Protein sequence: CASSQELLNEQYF.

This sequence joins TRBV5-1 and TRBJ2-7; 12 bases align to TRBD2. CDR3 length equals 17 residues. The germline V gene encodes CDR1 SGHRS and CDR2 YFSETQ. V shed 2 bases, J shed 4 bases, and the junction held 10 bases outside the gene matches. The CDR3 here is CASSLASGRAGAYEQYF. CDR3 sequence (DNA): TGCGCCAGCAGCTTAGCTAGCGGGAGGGCTGGCGCGTACGAGCAGTACTTC.

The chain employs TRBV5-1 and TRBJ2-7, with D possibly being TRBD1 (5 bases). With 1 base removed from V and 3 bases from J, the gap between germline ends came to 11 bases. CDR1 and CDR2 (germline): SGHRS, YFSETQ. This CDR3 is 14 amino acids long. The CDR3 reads CASSLKGMGYEQYF. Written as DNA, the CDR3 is TGCGCCAGCAGCTTGAAGGGGATGGGCTACGAGCAGTACTTC.

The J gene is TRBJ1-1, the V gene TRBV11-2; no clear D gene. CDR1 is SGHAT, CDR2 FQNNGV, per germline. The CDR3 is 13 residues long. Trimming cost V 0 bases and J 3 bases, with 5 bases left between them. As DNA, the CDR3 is TGTGCCAGCAGCTTAGATCTTGACACTGAAGCTTTCTTT. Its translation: CASSLDLDTEAFF.

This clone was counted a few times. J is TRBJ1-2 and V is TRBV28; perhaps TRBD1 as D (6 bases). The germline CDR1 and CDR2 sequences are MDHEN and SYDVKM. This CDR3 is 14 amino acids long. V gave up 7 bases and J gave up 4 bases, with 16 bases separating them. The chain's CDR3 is CASIVGAGIYGYTF. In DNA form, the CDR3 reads TGTGCCAGCATTGTGGGGGCGGGGATCTATGGCTACACCTTC.

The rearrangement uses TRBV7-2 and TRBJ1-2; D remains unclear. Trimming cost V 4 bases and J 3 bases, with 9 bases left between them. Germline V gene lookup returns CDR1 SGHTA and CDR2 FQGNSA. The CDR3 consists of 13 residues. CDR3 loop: CASSSIPYYGYTF. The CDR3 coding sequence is TGTGCCAGCAGCTCCATCCCTTACTATGGCTACACCTTC.

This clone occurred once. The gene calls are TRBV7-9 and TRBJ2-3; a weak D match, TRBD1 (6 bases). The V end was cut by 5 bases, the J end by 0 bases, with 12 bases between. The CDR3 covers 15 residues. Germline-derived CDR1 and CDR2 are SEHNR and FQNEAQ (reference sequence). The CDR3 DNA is TGTGCCAGCAGCCCGGACAGCCTTAGCACAGATACGCAGTATTTT. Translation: CASSPDSLSTDTQYF.

The DNA for the CDR3 is TGTGCCAGCAGTCCACGAGGGGACCAGTACTTC. Its translation: CASSPRGDQYF. V and J are TRBV28 and TRBJ2-5, with D perhaps given as TRBD1 or TRBD2 (5 bases each). V shed 5 bases and J shed 10 bases, with 11 bases lying between them. CDR1 and CDR2 (germline): MDHEN, SYDVKM. This CDR3 spans 11 amino acids.

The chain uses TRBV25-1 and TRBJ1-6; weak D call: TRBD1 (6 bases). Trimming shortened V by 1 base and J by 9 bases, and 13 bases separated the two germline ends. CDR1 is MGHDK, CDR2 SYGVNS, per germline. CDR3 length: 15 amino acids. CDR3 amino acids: CASSEFGGLGSPLHF. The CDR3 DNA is TGTGCCAGCAGTGAATTTGGGGGGCTTGGTTCACCCCTCCACTTT.

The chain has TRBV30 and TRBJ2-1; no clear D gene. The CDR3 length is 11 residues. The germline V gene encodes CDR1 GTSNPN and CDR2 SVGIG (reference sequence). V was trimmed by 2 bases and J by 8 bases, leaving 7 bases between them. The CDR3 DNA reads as TGTGCCTGGAGTCGTCTAGATGAGCAGTTCTTC. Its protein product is CAWSRLDEQFF.

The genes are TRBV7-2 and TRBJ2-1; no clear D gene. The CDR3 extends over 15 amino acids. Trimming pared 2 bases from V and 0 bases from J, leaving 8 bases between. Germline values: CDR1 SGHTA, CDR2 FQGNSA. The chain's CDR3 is CASSLQPISYNEQFF. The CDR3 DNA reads TGTGCCAGCAGCTTACAGCCGATCTCCTACAATGAGCAGTTCTTC. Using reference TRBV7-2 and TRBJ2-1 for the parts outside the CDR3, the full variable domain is GAGVSQSPSNKVTEKGKDVELRCDPISGHTALYWYRQSLGQGLEFLIYFQGNSAPDKSGLPSDRFSAERTGGSVSTLTIQRTQQEDSAVYLCASSLQPISYNEQFFGPGTRLTVL.

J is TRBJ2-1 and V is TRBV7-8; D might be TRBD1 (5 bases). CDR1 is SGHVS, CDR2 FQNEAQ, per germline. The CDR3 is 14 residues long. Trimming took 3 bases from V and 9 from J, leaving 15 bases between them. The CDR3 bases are TGTGCCAGCAGCTTTTTGGTGGGGCTGGGTGAGCAGTTCTTC. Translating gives CASSFLVGLGEQFF.

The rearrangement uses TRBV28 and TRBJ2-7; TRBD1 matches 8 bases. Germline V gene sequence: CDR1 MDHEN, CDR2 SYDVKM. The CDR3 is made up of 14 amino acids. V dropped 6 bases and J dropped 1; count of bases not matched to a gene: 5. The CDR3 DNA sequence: TGTGCCAGCAGCAGGACAGGGCGTTCCTACGAGCAGTACTTC. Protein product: CASSRTGRSYEQYF.

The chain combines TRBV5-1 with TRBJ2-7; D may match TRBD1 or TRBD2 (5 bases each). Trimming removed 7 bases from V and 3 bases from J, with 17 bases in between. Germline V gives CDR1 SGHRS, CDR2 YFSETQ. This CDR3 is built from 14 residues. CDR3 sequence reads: CASFKGPSSYEQYF. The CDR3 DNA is TGCGCCAGCTTCAAGGGACCCTCCAGCTACGAGCAGTACTTC. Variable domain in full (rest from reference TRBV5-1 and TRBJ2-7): KAGVTQTPRYLIKTRGQQVTLSCSPISGHRSVSWYQQTPGQGLQFLFEYFSETQRNKGNFPGRFSGRQFSNSRSEMNVSTLELGDSALYLCASFKGPSSYEQYFGPGTRLTVT.

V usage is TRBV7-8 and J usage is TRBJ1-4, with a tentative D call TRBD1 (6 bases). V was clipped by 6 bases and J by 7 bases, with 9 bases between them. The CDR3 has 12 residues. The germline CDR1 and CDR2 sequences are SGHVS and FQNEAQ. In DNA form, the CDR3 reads TGTGCCAGCAGGTTGGACAGTGAAAAACTGTTTTTT. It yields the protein CASRLDSEKLFF.

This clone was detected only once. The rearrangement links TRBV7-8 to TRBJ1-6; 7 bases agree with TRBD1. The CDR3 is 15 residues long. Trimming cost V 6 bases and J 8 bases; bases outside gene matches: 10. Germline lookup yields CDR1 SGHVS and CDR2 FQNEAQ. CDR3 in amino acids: CASRKQGIGDSPLHF. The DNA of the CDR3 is TGTGCCAGCAGAAAACAGGGGATTGGTGATTCACCCCTCCACTTT.

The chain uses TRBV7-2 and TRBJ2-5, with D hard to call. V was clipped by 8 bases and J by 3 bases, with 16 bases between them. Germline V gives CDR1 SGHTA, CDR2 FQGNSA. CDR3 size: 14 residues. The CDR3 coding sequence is TGTGCCAGCGCCCCCCTTACCCCCAAAGAGACCCAGTACTTC. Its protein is CASAPLTPKETQYF.

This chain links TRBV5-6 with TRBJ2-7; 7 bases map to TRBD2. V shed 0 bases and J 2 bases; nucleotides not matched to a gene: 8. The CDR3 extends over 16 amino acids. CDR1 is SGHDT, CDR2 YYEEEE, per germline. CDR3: CASSLVNAGEPYEQYF. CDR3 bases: TGTGCCAGCAGCTTGGTCAACGCGGGAGAGCCCTACGAGCAGTACTTC.

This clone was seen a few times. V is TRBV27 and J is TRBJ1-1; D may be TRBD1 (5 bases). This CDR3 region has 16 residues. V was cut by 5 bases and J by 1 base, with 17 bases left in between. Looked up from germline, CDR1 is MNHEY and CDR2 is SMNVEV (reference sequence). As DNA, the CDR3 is TGTGCCAGCAGTAAGGGGAGTGGTGGCGAGAACACTGAAGCTTTCTTT. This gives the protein CASSKGSGGENTEAFF.

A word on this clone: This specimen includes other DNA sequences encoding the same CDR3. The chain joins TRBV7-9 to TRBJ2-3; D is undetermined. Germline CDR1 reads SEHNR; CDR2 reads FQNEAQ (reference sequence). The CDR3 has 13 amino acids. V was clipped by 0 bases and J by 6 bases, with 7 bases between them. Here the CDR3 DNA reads TGTGCCAGCAGCTTAGCCGGCGGCGATACGCAGTATTTT. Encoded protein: CASSLAGGDTQYF.

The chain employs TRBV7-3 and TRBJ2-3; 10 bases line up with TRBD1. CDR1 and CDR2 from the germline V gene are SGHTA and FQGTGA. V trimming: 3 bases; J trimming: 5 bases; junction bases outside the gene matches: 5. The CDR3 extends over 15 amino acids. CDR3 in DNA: TGTGCCAGCAGCTTTTCGGGACAGGGGTTAGATACGCAGTATTTT. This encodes CASSFSGQGLDTQYF. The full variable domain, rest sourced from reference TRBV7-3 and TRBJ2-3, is GAGVSQTPSNKVTEKGKYVELRCDPISGHTALYWYRQSLGQGPEFLIYFQGTGAADDSGLPNDRFFAVRPEGSVSTLKIQRTERGDSAVYLCASSFSGQGLDTQYFGPGTRLTVL.

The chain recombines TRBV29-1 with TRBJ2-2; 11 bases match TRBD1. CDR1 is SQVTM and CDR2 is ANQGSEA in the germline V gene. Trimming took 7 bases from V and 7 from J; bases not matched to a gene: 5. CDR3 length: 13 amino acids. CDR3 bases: TGCAGCGGTGGACAGGGGGCGGGCGGGGAGCTGTTTTTT. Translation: CSGGQGAGGELFF.

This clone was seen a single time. The CDR3 DNA reads TGTGCCAGTAGTATAGGAGCGGGAGTTACCGGGGAGCTGTTTTTT. Encoded protein: CASSIGAGVTGELFF. V gene TRBV19 combines with J gene TRBJ2-2; 8 bases align to TRBD2. CDR3 length: 15 amino acids. Unmatched junction bases numbered 3, after V lost 1 base and J lost 5 bases. Germline values: CDR1 LNHDA, CDR2 SQIVND (reference sequence).

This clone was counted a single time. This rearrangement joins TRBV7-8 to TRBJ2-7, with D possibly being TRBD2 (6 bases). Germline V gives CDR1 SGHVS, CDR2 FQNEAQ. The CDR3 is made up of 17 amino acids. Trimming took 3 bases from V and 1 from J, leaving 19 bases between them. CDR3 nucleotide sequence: TGTGCCAGCAGCTTCCCTAGCGAAGGGACCGATTCCTACGAGCAGTACTTC. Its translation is CASSFPSEGTDSYEQYF.

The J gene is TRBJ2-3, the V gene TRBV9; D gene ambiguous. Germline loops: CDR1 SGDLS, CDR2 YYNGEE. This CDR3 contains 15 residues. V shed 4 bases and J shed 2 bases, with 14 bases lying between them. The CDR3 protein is CASSFTDSSTDTQYF. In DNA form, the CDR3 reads TGTGCCAGCAGCTTCACAGATTCTTCCACAGATACGCAGTATTTT. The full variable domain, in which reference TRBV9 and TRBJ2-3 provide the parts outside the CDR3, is DSGVTQTPKHLITATGQRVTLRCSPRSGDLSVYWYQQSLDQGLQFLIQYYNGEERAKGNILERFSAQQFPDLHSELNLSSLELGDSALYFCASSFTDSSTDTQYFGPGTRLTVL.

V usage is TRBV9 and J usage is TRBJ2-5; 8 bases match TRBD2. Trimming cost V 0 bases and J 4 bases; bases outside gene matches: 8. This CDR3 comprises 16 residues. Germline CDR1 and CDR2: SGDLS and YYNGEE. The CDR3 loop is CASSVVAAGAAETQYF. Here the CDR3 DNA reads TGTGCCAGCAGCGTAGTTGCAGCGGGAGCTGCAGAGACCCAGTACTTC.

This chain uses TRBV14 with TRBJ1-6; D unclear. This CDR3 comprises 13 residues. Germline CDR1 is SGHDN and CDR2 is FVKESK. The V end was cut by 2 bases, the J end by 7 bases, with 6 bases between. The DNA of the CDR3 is TGTGCCAGCAGCCAATTGACCAATTCACCCCTCCACTTT. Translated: CASSQLTNSPLHF.

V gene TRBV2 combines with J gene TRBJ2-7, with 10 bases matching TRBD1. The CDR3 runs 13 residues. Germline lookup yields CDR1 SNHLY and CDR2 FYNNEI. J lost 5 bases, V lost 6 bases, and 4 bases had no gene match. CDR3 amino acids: CASRGQGKNEQYF. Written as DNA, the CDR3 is TGTGCCAGCAGGGGACAGGGGAAGAACGAGCAGTACTTC.

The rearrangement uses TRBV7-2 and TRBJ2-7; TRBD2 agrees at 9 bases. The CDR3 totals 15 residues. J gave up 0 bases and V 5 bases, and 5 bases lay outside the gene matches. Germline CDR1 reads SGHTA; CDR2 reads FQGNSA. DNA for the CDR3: TGTGCCAGCAGCGTGGGACTAGCATCCTCCTACGAGCAGTACTTC. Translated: CASSVGLASSYEQYF.

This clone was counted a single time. Here the CDR3 reads CASSSYSGTSGRTGELFF. The CDR3 DNA reads as TGTGCCAGCAGCTCCTATTCGGGGACTAGCGGGAGGACTGGGGAGCTGTTTTTT. The V gene is TRBV7-9, the J gene TRBJ2-2; 15 bases map to TRBD2. CDR1 SEHNR and CDR2 FQNEAQ come from the germline V gene (reference sequence). The CDR3 runs to 18 residues. Trimming took 4 bases from V and 8 from J; bases not matched to a gene: 11.

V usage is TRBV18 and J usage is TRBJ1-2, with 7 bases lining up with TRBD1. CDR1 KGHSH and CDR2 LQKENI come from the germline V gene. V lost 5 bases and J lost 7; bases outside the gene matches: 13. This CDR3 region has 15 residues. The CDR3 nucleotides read TGTGCCAGCTCAACCGGCGCGGACAGGAAAGCTGGCTACACCTTC. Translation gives CASSTGADRKAGYTF.